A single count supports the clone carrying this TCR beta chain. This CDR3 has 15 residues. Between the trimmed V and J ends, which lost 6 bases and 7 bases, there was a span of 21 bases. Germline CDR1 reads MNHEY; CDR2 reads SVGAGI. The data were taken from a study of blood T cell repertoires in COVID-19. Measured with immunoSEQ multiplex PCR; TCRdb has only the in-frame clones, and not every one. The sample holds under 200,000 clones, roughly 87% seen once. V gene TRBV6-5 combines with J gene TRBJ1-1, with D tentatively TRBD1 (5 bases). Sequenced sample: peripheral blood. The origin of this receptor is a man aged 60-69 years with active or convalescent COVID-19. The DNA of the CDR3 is TGTGCCAGCAGGACTACTATTGGAGGGGATTTTGAAGCTTTCTTT. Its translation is CASRTTIGGDFEAFF.